The present T cell receptor beta chain was sequenced within a study of blood T cells in healthy people across ages (dated by TCRdb to between 2015 and 2016). Background for the entire study: In model experiments, template switching captured roughly one uniquely barcoded TCR beta cDNA molecule for every two T cells. The study measured age-related changes in TCR beta repertoire diversity using deep sequencing normalized with unique cDNA molecular identifiers. The donors were split into four age groups: young (average about 15 years), middle-aged (over 35), aged (about 56) and long-lived (approximately 80). Donors of different ages were randomly distributed across sequencing lanes to avoid experimental bias. For two donors (one aged 18 to 29 and one aged 80 or older), the study analyzed two additional independent replicas of 1 million unique cDNA reads from the same blood draw. What the work shows at the level of the full study, not this receptor alone: Estimates of total diversity based on one million sequenced T cells were regarded as lower bounds and as underestimates. Because the CMV infection status of the donors was unknown, age-related changes in expanded clonotypes may potentially have been confounded. Conclusive comparison of naive and antigen-experienced compartments was prevented by the profiling of bulk unsorted PBMCs. A strong correlation was found between observed TCR beta diversity and the percentage of naive T cells measured by flow cytometry. Compared with the aged group, the long-lived group had more naive CD4+ T cells, fewer expanded clones and increased TCR diversity, suggesting age selection. Observed TCR beta diversity per million T cells fell roughly linearly with age, and a significant reduction was already apparent by age around 44.

Systemically healthy Caucasian individuals from Russia, 35 to 40 in total and aged 6 to 90 years, were included as donors. Each donor gave about 9.8 milliliters of peripheral blood, drawn into EDTA-treated Vacutainer tubes. PBMCs were isolated by Ficoll-Paque density-gradient centrifugation, with at least 6 million obtained per sample. Total RNA, at least 6 micrograms per sample, was extracted from PBMCs with Trizol reagent. The percentages of naive CD45RAhigh/CD27high T cells were determined by flow cytometry on a PBMC aliquot from every donor. This clonotype has just a few counts. There is no known antigen for this receptor. No per-base quality is available; no much larger clone lies one base away. The CDR3 runs 11 residues from the cysteine to the phenylalanine. Only the CDR3 part of the read is kept: 33 bases, read in frame from the first base. V is shortened by 1 base, J by 9 bases, and the region joining them spans 8 bases.

Library preparation was by 5' RACE. The reads were generated on an Illumina HiSeq 2500. A second about 7 to 12 cycle PCR used a sample-barcoded 5' primer and a J-beta primer mix. A unique molecular identifier was introduced onto each TCR beta cDNA molecule by a template-switch 5' adaptor carrying 12 random nucleotides. At least 2.5 million CDR3-containing paired-end reads were obtained from each sample. First-strand cDNA synthesis was performed from all RNA using the Mint cDNA synthesis kit, with priming by a TRBC-specific oligonucleotide. After uracil-DNA glycosylase treatment, a first 18-cycle PCR used universal primers M1SS and BC2_uni_R on all cDNA. Per the original workflow: For normalization, 1 million high-quality reads, each with a distinct molecular identifier, were randomly selected from each sample. Reads with shared molecular identifiers were discarded instead of being binned into consensus sequences. MiTCR, set to a Q25 quality threshold and the strictest error-elimination algorithm, was used for CDR3 identification, clonotype clustering and error correction. A nonparametric unseen species model with Euler transformation was used to estimate lower-bound total TCR beta diversity. TCRdb ran its own pipeline on the public reads, namely fastp trimming at Q25 and MiXCR clone calling, and kept in-frame beta chains. Every entry covers one CDR3 protein and lists the most common genes and DNA from its rows. The V and J calls reflect TCRdb's pipeline rather than the authors' work. Counted in this sample were 1.5 million to 2 million distinct CDR3 sequences; roughly 32% of them appeared once. The leading ten clones occupy 11% of the sample.

What was sequenced was blood. This clonotype was obtained from a woman aged 25 to 39 in good health. The chain couples TRBV5-7 to TRBJ2-7, with no confident D gene call. TRBV5-7 is marked as an open reading frame, function uncertain. The DNA sequence is as follows: TGTGCCAGCAGCTTGCGTTCCGGGCAGTACTTC. The resulting protein is CASSLRSGQYF.